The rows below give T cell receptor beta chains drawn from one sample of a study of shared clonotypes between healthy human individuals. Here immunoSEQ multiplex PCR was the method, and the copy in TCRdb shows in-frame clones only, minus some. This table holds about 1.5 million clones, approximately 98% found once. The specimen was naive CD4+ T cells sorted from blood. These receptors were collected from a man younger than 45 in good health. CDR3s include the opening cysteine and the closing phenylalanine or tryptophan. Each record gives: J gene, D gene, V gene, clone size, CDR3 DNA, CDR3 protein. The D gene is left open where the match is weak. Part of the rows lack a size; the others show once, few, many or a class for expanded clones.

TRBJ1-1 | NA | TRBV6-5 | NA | TGTGCCAGCAGTTCCCGGTCGTTAAGGCTAGCTTTCTTT | CASSSRSLRLAFF
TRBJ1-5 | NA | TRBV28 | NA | TGTGCCAGCATCCGCGCGCGGCAGGATAGCAATCAGCCCCAGCATTTT | CASIRARQDSNQPQHF
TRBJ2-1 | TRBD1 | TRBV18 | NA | TGTGCCAGCTCACCGCTCCTGGGACAGGGTAACTTTCCATGGTTCTTC | CASSPLLGQGNFPWFF
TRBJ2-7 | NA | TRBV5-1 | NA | TGCGCCAGCAGCTTGGAGGCCACATCCTACGAGCAGTACTTC | CASSLEATSYEQYF
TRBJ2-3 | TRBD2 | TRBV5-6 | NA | TGTGCCAGCAGCTTGTGGGGACTAGCGGGAGAGGAAGATACGCAGTATTTT | CASSLWGLAGEEDTQYF
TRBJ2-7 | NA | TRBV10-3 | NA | TGTGCCATCAGCCAGAGGTTCGGACCGACGGTAAGCTCCTACGAGCAGTACTTC | CAISQRFGPTVSSYEQYF
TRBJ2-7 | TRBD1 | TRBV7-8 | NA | TGTGCCAGCAGCCGGGTGACAGGGCCTTCCTACGAGCAGTACTTC | CASSRVTGPSYEQYF
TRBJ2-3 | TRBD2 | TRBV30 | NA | TGTGCCTGGAGTATCGGGTTTATAGCGGGAGAGGATACGCAGTATTTT | CAWSIGFIAGEDTQYF
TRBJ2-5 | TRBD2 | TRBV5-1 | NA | TGCGCCAGCAGCATAGCGGGAGGAGGCCTCCAAGAGACCCAGTACTTC | CASSIAGGGLQETQYF
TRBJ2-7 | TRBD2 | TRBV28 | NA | TGTGCCAGCAGCCTTAGCGGGAAGTACGAGCAGTACTTC | CASSLSGKYEQYF
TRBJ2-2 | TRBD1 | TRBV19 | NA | TGTGCCAGTAGCTCGCCGGGACAGAGAACCGGGGAGCTGTTTTTT | CASSSPGQRTGELFF
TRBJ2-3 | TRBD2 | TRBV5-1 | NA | TGCGCCAGCCGCAGACGGGAGGGAACAGATACGCAGTATTTT | CASRRREGTDTQYF
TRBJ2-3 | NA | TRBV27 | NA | TGTGCCACCAAGCTGGGCGGCTCCAAGGATACGCAGTATTTT | CATKLGGSKDTQYF
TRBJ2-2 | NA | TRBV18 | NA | TGTGCCAGCTCACCCGGGACACCGAACACCGGGGAGCTGTTTTTT | CASSPGTPNTGELFF
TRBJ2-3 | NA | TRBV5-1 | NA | TGCGCCAGCAGCTTGGGGGCCTCTGGAGATACGCAGTATTTT | CASSLGASGDTQYF
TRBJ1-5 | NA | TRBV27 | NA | TGTGCCAGCAGTTTATCAGGGAGCAATCAGCCCCAGCATTTT | CASSLSGSNQPQHF
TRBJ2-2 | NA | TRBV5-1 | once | TGCGCCAGCAGCGGAGGGGGCCCCGGGGAGCTGTTTTTT | CASSGGGPGELFF
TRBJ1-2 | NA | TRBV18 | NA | TGTGCCAGCTCACCAAGCACAATTTTTGTCGCCTATGGCTACACCTTC | CASSPSTIFVAYGYTF
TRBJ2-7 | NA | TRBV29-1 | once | TGCAGCGTTGGCCAGCACCTCTCCTACGAGCAGTACTTC | CSVGQHLSYEQYF
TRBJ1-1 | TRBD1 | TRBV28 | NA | TGTGCCAGCAGTCGGACAGGGAGACGTATGAACACTGAAGCTTTCTTT | CASSRTGRRMNTEAFF
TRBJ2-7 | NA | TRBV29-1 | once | TGCAGCGTTGAGGAGGGATCCTACGAGCAGTACTTC | CSVEEGSYEQYF
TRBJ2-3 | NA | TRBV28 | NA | TGTGCCAGCAGCCGGCGTGGTACGCAGTATTTT | CASSRRGTQYF
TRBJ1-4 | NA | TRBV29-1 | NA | TGCAGCGTTAGGGGACGGGGCGGTGAAAAACTGTTTTTT | CSVRGRGGEKLFF
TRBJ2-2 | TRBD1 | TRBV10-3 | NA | TGTGCCATCAGGGGAAGCGGACAGGGATTAGCCGGGGAGCTGTTTTTT | CAIRGSGQGLAGELFF
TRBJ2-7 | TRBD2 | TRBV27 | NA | TGTGCCAGCAGTTTATGGGGGGGTCCCTACGAGCAGTACTTC | CASSLWGGPYEQYF
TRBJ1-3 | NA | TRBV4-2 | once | TGTGCCAGCAGCCAAGATCCCCAGAGCGGTGGAAACACCATATATTTT | CASSQDPQSGGNTIYF
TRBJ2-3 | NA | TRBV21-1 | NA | TGTGCCAGCAGCCTACACATTCACGGCACAGATACGCAGTATTTT | CASSLHIHGTDTQYF
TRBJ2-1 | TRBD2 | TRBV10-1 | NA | TGCGCCAGCAGTGATACTAGCGGGGGGGGTAGCTCCTACAATGAGCAGTTCTTC | CASSDTSGGGSSYNEQFF
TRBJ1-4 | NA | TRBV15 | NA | TGTGCCACCAGCAGGGTACAGCGTATTAATGAAAAACTGTTTTTT | CATSRVQRINEKLFF
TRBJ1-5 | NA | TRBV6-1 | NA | TGTGCCAGCAAAGGACAGAATAGCAATCAGCCCCAGCATTTT | CASKGQNSNQPQHF
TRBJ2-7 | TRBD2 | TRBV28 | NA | TGTGCCAGCAGTTTACTACTAGCGGGCGGCGAGCAGTACTTC | CASSLLLAGGEQYF
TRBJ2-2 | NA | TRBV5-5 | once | TGCGCCAGCAGCTTGGGGCAGGGTAAGAACACCGGGGAGCTGTTTTTT | CASSLGQGKNTGELFF
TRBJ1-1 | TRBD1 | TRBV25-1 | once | TGTGCCAGCAGTGACCGGGACAGGATCCTGGCGGACACTGAAGCTTTCTTT | CASSDRDRILADTEAFF
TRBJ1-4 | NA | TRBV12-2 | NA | TGTGCAAGTCCAGTCCGCCCATGTAAACTGTTTTTT | CASPVRPCKLFF
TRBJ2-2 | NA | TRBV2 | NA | TGTGCCAGCAGTGAAGTGTCAGTTCAAACCGGGGAGCTGTTTTTT | CASSEVSVQTGELFF
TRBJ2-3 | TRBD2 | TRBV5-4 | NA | TGTGCCAGCAGCAGAGGGACTAGCGGGCGCACAGATACGCAGTATTTT | CASSRGTSGRTDTQYF
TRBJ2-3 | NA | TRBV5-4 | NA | TGTGCCAGCGGAAGGTCGGGTAGCACAGATACGCAGTATTTT | CASGRSGSTDTQYF
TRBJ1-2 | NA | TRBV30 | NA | TGTGCCTGGAGTGCGACAGGACCAATACTAGGTGGCTACACCTTC | CAWSATGPILGGYTF
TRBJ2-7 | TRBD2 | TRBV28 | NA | TGTGCCAGCAGTTTAATAGCGGGAATCAACGAGCAGTACTTC | CASSLIAGINEQYF
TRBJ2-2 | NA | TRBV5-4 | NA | TGTGCCAGCAGCTTTGGGCAGGCCATCAACACCGGGGAGCTGTTTTTT | CASSFGQAINTGELFF
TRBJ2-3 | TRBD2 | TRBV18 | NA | TGTGCCAGCTCACCCCTAGCGGGAGGCACAGATACGCAGTATTTT | CASSPLAGGTDTQYF
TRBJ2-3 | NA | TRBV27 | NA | TGTGCCAGCAGCAAAAGAGGGGGTCGGGCAGATACGCAGTATTTT | CASSKRGGRADTQYF
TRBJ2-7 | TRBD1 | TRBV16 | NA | TGTGCCAGCAGCTACCCCCGGGACAGGGGTCACTACGAGCAGTACTTC | CASSYPRDRGHYEQYF
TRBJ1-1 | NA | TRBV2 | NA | TGTGCCAGCAGCTTGGACAAGAACACTGAAGCTTTCTTT | CASSLDKNTEAFF
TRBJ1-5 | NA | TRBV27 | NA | TGTGCCAGCAGGGACCAGGGTGGTAGCAATCAGCCCCAGCATTTT | CASRDQGGSNQPQHF
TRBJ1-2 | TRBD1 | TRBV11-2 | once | TGTGCCAGCAGCTTAGCCCATCATACAGGGGATGGAAATGGCTACACCTTC | CASSLAHHTGDGNGYTF
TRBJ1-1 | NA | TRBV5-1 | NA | TGCGCCAGCAGCTTGGTGGGAGGTGAATCGATGAACACTGAAGCTTTCTTT | CASSLVGGESMNTEAFF
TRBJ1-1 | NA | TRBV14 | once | TGTGCCAGCAGCCAAGATCGAGGAAAAGACACCCTTTTCTTT | CASSQDRGKDTLFF
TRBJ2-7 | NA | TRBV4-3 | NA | TGCGCCAGCAGCCAAGACTACAGGGCTTCTGTGTACGAGCAGTACTTC | CASSQDYRASVYEQYF
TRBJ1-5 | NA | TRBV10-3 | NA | TGTGCCATCAGTGAGTTCGCCCCCGTTACCAATCAGCCCCAGCATTTT | CAISEFAPVTNQPQHF
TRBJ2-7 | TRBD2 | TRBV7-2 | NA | TGTGCCAGCAGCTTAGAAGGACTAGCGGTCTACGAGCAGTACTTC | CASSLEGLAVYEQYF
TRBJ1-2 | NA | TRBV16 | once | TGTGCCAGCAGCCACGCGAGGGGCATCTATGGCTACACCTTC | CASSHARGIYGYTF
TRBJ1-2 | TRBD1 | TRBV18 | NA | TGTGCCAGCTCTCCAACAGGGGATGGGGGCTACACCTTC | CASSPTGDGGYTF
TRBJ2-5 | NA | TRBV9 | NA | TGTGCCAGCAGCGTAGGGGGTAGCACCTCGCAAGAGACCCAGTACTTC | CASSVGGSTSQETQYF
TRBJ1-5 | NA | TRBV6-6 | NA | TGTGCCAGCAGTTACTCGACGGGCCAGGGCAATCAGCCCCAGCATTTT | CASSYSTGQGNQPQHF